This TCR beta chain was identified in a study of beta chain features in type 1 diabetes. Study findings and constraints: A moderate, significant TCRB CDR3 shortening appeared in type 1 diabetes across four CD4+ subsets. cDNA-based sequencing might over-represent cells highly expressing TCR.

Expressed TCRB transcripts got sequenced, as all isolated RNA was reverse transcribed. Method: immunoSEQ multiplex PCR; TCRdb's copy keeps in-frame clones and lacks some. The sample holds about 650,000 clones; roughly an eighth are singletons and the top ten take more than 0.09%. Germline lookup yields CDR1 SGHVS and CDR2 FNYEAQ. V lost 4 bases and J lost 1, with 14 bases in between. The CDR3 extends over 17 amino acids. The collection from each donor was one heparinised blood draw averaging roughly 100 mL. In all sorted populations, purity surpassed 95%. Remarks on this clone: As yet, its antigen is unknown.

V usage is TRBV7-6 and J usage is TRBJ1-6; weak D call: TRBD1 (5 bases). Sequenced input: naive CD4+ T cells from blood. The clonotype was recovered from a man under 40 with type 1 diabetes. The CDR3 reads CASSYTTRGSYNSPLHF. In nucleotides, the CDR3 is TGTGCCAGCAGCTATACTACCCGGGGGTCCTATAATTCACCCCTCCACTTT. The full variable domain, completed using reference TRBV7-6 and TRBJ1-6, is GAGVSQSPRYKVTKRGQDVALRCDPISGHVSLYWYRQALGQGPEFLTYFNYEAQQDKSGLPNDRFSAERPEGSISTLTIQRTEQRDSAMYRCASSYTTRGSYNSPLHFGNGTRLTVT.